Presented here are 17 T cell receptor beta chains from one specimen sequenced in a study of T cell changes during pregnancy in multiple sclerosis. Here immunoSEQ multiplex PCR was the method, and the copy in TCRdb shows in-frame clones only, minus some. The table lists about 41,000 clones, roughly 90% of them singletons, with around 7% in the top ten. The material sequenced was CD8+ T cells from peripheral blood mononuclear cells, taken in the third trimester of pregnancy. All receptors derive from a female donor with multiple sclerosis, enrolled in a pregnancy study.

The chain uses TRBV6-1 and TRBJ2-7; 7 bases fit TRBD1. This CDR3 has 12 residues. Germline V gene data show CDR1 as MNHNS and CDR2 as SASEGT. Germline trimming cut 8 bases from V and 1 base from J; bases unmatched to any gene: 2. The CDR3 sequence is CASGTDSYEQYF. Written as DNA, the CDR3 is TGTGCCAGCGGGACAGATTCCTACGAGCAGTACTTC.

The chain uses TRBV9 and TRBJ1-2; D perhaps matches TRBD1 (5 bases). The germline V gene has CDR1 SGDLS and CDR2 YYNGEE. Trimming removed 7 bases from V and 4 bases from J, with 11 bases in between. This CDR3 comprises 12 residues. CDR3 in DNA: TGTGCCAGCTTGGGGCACCCCTATGGCTACACCTTC. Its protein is CASLGHPYGYTF.

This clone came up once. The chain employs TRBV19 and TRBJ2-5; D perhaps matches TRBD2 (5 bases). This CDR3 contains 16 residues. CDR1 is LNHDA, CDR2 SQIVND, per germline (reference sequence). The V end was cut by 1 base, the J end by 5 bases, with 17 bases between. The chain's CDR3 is CASSIGAGEGVETQYF. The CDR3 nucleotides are TGTGCCAGTAGTATAGGGGCTGGAGAGGGAGTGGAGACCCAGTACTTC. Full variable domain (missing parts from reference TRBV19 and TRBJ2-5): DGGITQSPKYLFRKEGQNVTLSCEQNLNHDAMYWYRQDPGQGLRLIYYSQIVNDFQKGDIAEGYSVSREKKESFPLTVTSAQKNPTAFYLCASSIGAGEGVETQYFGPGTRLLVL.

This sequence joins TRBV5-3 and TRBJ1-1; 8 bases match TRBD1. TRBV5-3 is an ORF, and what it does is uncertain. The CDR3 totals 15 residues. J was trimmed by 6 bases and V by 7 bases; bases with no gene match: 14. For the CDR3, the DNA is TGTGCCAGAGCTGCTTTACAGGGGGGGGTGGCTGAAGCTTTCTTT. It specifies CARAALQGGVAEAFF.

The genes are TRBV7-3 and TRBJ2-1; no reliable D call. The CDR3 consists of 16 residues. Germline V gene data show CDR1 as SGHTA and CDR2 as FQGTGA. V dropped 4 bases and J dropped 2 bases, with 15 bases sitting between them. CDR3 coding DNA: TGTGCCAGCAGCTCGGAAGGCACTACACCCTACAATGAGCAGTTCTTC. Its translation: CASSSEGTTPYNEQFF.

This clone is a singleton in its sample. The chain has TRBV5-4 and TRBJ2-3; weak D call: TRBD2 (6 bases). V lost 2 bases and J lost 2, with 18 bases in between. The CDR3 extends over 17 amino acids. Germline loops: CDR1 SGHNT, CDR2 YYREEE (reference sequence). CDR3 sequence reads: CASSFGGGFKNTDTQYF. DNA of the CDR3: TGTGCCAGCAGCTTCGGTGGAGGGTTTAAAAACACAGATACGCAGTATTTT.

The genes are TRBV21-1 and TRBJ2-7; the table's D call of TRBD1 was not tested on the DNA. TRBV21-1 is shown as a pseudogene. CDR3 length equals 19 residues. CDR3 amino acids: CASQSRPPGRQGKIYEQYF. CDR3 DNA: TGTGCCAGCCAGAGTCGCCCCCCAGGAAGACAGGGTAAAATCTACGAGCAGTACTTC.

The CDR3 DNA reads TGTGCCACCAGCAGCCAGGGGCCCTACAATGAGCAGTTCTTC. Its translation is CATSSQGPYNEQFF. The chain couples TRBV15 to TRBJ2-1; TRBD1 might be the D (6 bases). The CDR3 length is 14 residues. Trimming took off 3 bases at V and 2 bases at J, with 8 bases between the two ends. Per the germline V gene, CDR1 is LNHNV and CDR2 is YYDKDF (reference sequence).

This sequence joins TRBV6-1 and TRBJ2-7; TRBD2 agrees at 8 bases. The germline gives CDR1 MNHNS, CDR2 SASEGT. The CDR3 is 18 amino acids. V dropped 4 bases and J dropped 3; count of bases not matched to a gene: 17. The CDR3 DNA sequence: TGTGCCAGCAGTGGACCCAGCCAAACAGCGGGAGACCTCTACGAGCAGTACTTC. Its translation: CASSGPSQTAGDLYEQYF.

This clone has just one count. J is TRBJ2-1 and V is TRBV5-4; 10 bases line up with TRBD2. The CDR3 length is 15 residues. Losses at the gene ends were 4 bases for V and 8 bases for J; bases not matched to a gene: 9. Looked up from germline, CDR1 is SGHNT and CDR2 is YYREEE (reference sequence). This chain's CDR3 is CASSPLAGVSDEQFF. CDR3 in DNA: TGTGCCAGCAGCCCTCTAGCGGGAGTCTCCGATGAGCAGTTCTTC.

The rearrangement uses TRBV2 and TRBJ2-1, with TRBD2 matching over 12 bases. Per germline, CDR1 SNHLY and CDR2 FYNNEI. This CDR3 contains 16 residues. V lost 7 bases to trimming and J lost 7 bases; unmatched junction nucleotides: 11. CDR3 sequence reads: CASKRLAGVSRNEQFF. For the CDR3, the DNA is TGTGCCAGCAAACGACTAGCGGGAGTGAGTCGTAATGAGCAGTTCTTC.

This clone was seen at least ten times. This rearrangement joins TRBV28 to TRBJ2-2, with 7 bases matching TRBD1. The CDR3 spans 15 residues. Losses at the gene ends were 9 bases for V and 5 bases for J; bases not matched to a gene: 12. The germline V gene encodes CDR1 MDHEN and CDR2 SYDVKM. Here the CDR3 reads CASNQGERITGELFF. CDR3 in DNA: TGTGCCAGTAACCAGGGGGAGCGTATTACCGGGGAGCTGTTTTTT.

CDR3 region: CASGLDLAGNINYGYTF. Here the CDR3 DNA reads TGTGCTAGTGGTTTGGATCTCGCAGGGAATATTAACTATGGCTACACCTTC. The chain links TRBV12-5 to TRBJ1-2, with D possibly matching TRBD1 (5 bases). This CDR3 contains 17 residues. V was pared by 1 base and J by 1 base, with 16 bases between. The germline CDR1 and CDR2 sequences are LGHNT and FRNRAP.

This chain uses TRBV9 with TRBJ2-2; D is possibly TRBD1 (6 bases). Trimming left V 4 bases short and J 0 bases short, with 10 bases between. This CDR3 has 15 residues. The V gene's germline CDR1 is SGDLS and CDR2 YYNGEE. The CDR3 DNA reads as TGTGCCAGCAGCCCCGGGACAACGAACACCGGGGAGCTGTTTTTT. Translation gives CASSPGTTNTGELFF.

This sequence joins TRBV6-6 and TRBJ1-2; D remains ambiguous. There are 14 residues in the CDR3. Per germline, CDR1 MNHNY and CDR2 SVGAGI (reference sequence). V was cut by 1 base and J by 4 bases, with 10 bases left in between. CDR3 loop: CASSYLALPYGYTF. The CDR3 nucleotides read TGTGCCAGCAGTTACTTAGCACTCCCCTATGGCTACACCTTC.

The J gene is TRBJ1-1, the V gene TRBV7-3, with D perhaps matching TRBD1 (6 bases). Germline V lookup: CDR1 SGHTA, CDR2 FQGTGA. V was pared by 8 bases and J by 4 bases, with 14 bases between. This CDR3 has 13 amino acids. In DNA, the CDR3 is TGTGCCAGCCGCGACCAAGGGGGCACTGAAGCTTTCTTT. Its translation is CASRDQGGTEAFF.

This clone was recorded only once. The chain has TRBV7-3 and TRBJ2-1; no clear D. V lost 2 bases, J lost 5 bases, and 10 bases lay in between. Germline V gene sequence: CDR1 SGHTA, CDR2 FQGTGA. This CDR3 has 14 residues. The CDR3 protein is CASSLLGRNNEQFF. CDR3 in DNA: TGTGCCAGCAGCTTACTTGGCAGAAACAATGAGCAGTTCTTC.